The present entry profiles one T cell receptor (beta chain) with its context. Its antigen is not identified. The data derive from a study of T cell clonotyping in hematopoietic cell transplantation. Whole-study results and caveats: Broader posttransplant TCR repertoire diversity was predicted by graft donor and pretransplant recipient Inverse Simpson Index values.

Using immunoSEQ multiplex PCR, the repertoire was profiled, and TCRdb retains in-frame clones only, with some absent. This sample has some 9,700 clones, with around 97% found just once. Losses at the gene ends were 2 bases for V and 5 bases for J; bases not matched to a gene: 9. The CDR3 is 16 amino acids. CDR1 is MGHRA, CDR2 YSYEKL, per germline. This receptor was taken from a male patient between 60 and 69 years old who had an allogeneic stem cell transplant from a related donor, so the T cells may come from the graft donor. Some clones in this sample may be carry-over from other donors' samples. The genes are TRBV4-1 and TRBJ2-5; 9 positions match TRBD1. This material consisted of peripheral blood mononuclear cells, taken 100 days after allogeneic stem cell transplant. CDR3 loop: CASSQQDRGGRETQYF. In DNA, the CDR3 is TGCGCCAGCAGCCAACAGGACAGGGGAGGACGGGAGACCCAGTACTTC.